This entry lists 32 T cell receptor beta chains sequenced from one sample in a study of cytomegalovirus exposure and HLA in healthy donors (TCRdb year 2017). Library preparation used the immunoSEQ multiplex PCR assay. TCRdb mirrors the immuneACCESS table, restricted to in-frame sequences. Some clones are absent from its copies; in checked studies, under half trace to an unresolved V gene, and the reason for the others is unknown. Within this sample are about 360,000 clones, with roughly 85% of them counted one time only. 0.8% to 0.85% of the sample is in the top ten clones. The sample comprised PBMCs. Source of these receptors: a woman between 18 and 29 years old in good health and CMV-seronegative.

The chain recombines TRBV6-1 with TRBJ2-3; 12 bases map to TRBD2. V was pared by 8 bases and J by 7 bases, with 4 bases of the junction left unmatched. Germline V gene data show CDR1 as MNHNS and CDR2 as SASEGT. The CDR3 length is 13 residues. The CDR3 here is CASLAGGLNTQYF. The CDR3 DNA reads as TGTGCCAGCCTAGCGGGGGGGCTGAATACGCAGTATTTT.

As for this clone: The sample carries other DNA sequences with the same CDR3. The J gene is TRBJ2-7, the V gene TRBV30; maybe TRBD2 (6 bases). This CDR3 has 13 residues. Germline values: CDR1 GTSNPN, CDR2 SVGIG (reference sequence). V shed 0 bases and J shed 0 bases, with 6 bases lying between them. CDR3 nucleotides: TGTGCCTGGAGTGTCGGGAGCTCCTACGAGCAGTACTTC. Its protein is CAWSVGSSYEQYF.

J is TRBJ2-7 and V is TRBV27; 9 bases line up with TRBD2. Germline V gene lookup returns CDR1 MNHEY and CDR2 SMNVEV (reference sequence). V gave up 2 bases and J gave up 3 bases; unmatched junction bases: 2. The CDR3 covers 14 residues. The CDR3 coding sequence is TGTGCCAGCAGTTTAGCGGGAGGGAACTACGAGCAGTACTTC. It codes for CASSLAGGNYEQYF.

The chain couples TRBV6-1 to TRBJ2-7; D is possibly TRBD2 (6 bases). Germline loops: CDR1 MNHNS, CDR2 SASEGT. The ends were cut back, 5 bases at V and 7 bases at J, with 9 bases in the middle. This CDR3 has 11 amino acids. CDR3 coding DNA: TGTGCCAGCAGTTACCGGGGGGAGCAGTACTTC. It codes for CASSYRGEQYF.

The chain uses TRBV5-1 and TRBJ2-1; TRBD2 agrees at 11 bases. Germline values: CDR1 SGHRS, CDR2 YFSETQ. Trimming cost V 5 bases and J 0 bases; bases outside gene matches: 4. The CDR3 loop spans 16 amino acids. The CDR3 region is CASRDLAGGSYNEQFF. DNA for the CDR3: TGCGCCAGCAGAGACCTAGCGGGAGGCTCCTACAATGAGCAGTTCTTC. Full variable domain (missing parts from reference TRBV5-1 and TRBJ2-1): KAGVTQTPRYLIKTRGQQVTLSCSPISGHRSVSWYQQTPGQGLQFLFEYFSETQRNKGNFPGRFSGRQFSNSRSEMNVSTLELGDSALYLCASRDLAGGSYNEQFFGPGTRLTVL.

The genes are TRBV6-1 and TRBJ1-4; D not resolved. V was clipped by 5 bases and J by 8 bases, with 6 bases between them. Germline V gene sequence: CDR1 MNHNS, CDR2 SASEGT. This CDR3 region has 11 residues. The CDR3 reads CASSILEKLFF. CDR3 nucleotide sequence: TGTGCCAGCAGTATCCTCGAAAAACTGTTTTTT.

The genes are TRBV5-4 and TRBJ2-7; 10 bases line up with TRBD2. The J segment lost 6 bases and the V segment lost 1 base, leaving 7 bases of the junction unmatched. Germline CDR1 SGHNT, CDR2 YYREEE (reference sequence). This CDR3 has 15 residues. This chain's CDR3 is CASSLLAGGPREQYF. DNA of the CDR3: TGTGCCAGCAGCTTGTTAGCGGGAGGTCCGCGCGAGCAGTACTTC.

This clone was recorded only once. The CDR3 DNA is TGTGCCAGCAGCTCCCCCTTGGGGGGAAATCAAGAGACCCAGTACTTC. Translated: CASSSPLGGNQETQYF. V gene TRBV7-6 combines with J gene TRBJ2-5, with TRBD2 as a possible D gene (6 bases). Germline values: CDR1 SGHVS, CDR2 FNYEAQ. The CDR3 loop spans 16 amino acids. V was shortened by 4 bases and J by 2 bases, with 17 bases between the two germline ends.

This chain joins TRBV27 and TRBJ2-6, with TRBD2 as a possible D gene (7 bases). Germline values: CDR1 MNHEY, CDR2 SMNVEV (reference sequence). The CDR3 consists of 16 residues. V gave up 10 bases and J gave up 4 bases, with 20 bases separating them. The CDR3 spells CATARGGVWGANVLTF. For the CDR3, the DNA is TGTGCCACCGCTAGGGGGGGAGTCTGGGGGGCCAACGTCCTGACTTTC. Full variable domain (missing parts from reference TRBV27 and TRBJ2-6): EAQVTQNPRYLITVTGKKLTVTCSQNMNHEYMSWYRQDPGLGLRQIYYSMNVEVTDKGDVPEGYKVSRKEKRNFPLILESPSPNQTSLYFCATARGGVWGANVLTFGAGSRLTVL.

The rearrangement links TRBV7-8 to TRBJ1-1; D perhaps matches TRBD1 (6 bases). The CDR3 loop spans 14 amino acids. Trimming removed 7 bases from V and 0 bases from J, with 12 bases in between. Germline CDR1 reads SGHVS; CDR2 reads FQNEAQ. CDR3 sequence reads: CASNKQGMNTEAFF. The CDR3 DNA reads as TGTGCCAGCAACAAACAGGGTATGAACACTGAAGCTTTCTTT.

This chain joins TRBV27 and TRBJ2-7; TRBD1 aligns across 7 bases. Trimming cost V 5 bases and J 2 bases; bases outside gene matches: 9. The CDR3 has 15 residues. Germline CDR1 and CDR2: MNHEY and SMNVEV (reference sequence). CDR3 nucleotide sequence: TGTGCCAGCAGTCCGGGACAGCTTCTCCCCTACGAGCAGTACTTC. Translation gives CASSPGQLLPYEQYF.

This chain uses TRBV19 with TRBJ1-1, with 10 bases that match TRBD1. In germline, CDR1 is LNHDA, CDR2 SQIVND (reference sequence). J lost 7 bases, V lost 5 bases, and 10 bases had no gene match. The CDR3 has 15 amino acids. CDR3 amino acids: CASSGQGGIIGEAFF. CDR3 nucleotide sequence: TGTGCCAGTAGTGGACAGGGGGGCATTATCGGTGAAGCTTTCTTT.

This rearrangement joins TRBV28 to TRBJ2-7, with D perhaps matching TRBD2 (5 bases). The CDR3 covers 13 residues. CDR1 is MDHEN, CDR2 SYDVKM, per germline. V was trimmed by 8 bases and J by 1 base, leaving 12 bases between them. In nucleotides, the CDR3 is TGTGCCAGCCGGCTAGCAGAATCCTACGAGCAGTACTTC. This translates into CASRLAESYEQYF.

The gene calls are TRBV5-4 and TRBJ2-5, with TRBD2 matching 8 bases. With V trimmed by 4 bases and J by 3 bases, 8 bases remained unmatched. Germline V gene sequence: CDR1 SGHNT, CDR2 YYREEE (reference sequence). The CDR3 loop spans 15 amino acids. DNA of the CDR3: TGTGCCAGCAGCCCTGGACTAGCCCTGGAAGAGACCCAGTACTTC. It translates to CASSPGLALEETQYF.

V gene TRBV28 combines with J gene TRBJ2-4, with 10 bases fitting TRBD1. The germline V gene has CDR1 MDHEN and CDR2 SYDVKM. This CDR3 region has 15 residues. Trimming took 5 bases from V and 9 from J; bases not matched to a gene: 10. DNA of the CDR3: TGTGCCAGCAGTCTGGGCGGGACAGGGGTGAGCATTCAGTACTTC. Translation gives CASSLGGTGVSIQYF.

This clone has just one count. The CDR3 DNA reads TGTGCCAGTACTAGGGCGGGAGAGGGTGAGCAGTACTTC. This translates into CASTRAGEGEQYF. This chain connects TRBV6-5 to TRBJ2-7; 7 bases fit TRBD2. This CDR3 spans 13 amino acids. The germline gives CDR1 MNHEY, CDR2 SVGAGI. Trimming removed 9 bases from V and 7 bases from J; junction bases left unmatched: 12.

The chain links TRBV4-1 to TRBJ2-1, with 11 bases identical to TRBD2. This CDR3 is 14 amino acids long. CDR1 is MGHRA, CDR2 YSYEKL, per germline. The V segment lost 6 bases and the J segment 6 bases; nucleotides outside the gene matches: 4. CDR3 protein: CASRLAGGPNEQFF. The CDR3 DNA follows: TGCGCCAGCAGGTTAGCGGGGGGGCCCAATGAGCAGTTCTTC.

The V call is TRBV7-9, the J call TRBJ2-1; no reliable D call. The V end was cut by 1 base, the J end by 2 bases, with 9 bases between. Germline V gene lookup returns CDR1 SEHNR and CDR2 FQNEAQ (reference sequence). The CDR3 loop spans 15 amino acids. The CDR3 protein is CASSLESSPYNEQFF. The CDR3 DNA reads as TGTGCCAGCAGCTTAGAATCTAGTCCCTACAATGAGCAGTTCTTC. Supplemented by reference TRBV7-9 and TRBJ2-1, the full variable domain reads DTGVSQNPRHKITKRGQNVTFRCDPISEHNRLYWYRQTLGQGPEFLTYFQNEAQLEKSRLLSDRFSAERPKGSFSTLEIQRTEQGDSAMYLCASSLESSPYNEQFFGPGTRLTVL.

This clone was detected only a few times. This chain connects TRBV6-1 to TRBJ1-4, with 7 nucleotides matching TRBD1. V lost 7 bases, J lost 8 bases, and 7 bases stayed unmatched. Germline assignment: CDR1 MNHNS and CDR2 SASEGT. CDR3 length: 13 residues. The CDR3 region is CASTRQGGEKLFF. The CDR3 DNA reads as TGTGCCAGCACTCGGCAGGGGGGAGAAAAACTGTTTTTT.

The chain is built from TRBV7-3 and TRBJ2-1, with D possibly TRBD2 on 8 matching bases. Germline V CDR1 and CDR2: SGHTA, FQGTGA. Trimming removed 5 bases at V and 6 bases at J, with 17 bases between. This CDR3 region has 15 residues. This chain's CDR3 is CASSRLREGANEQFF. The CDR3 nucleotides read TGTGCCAGCAGCCGCCTACGGGAGGGGGCCAATGAGCAGTTCTTC. Complete variable domain (other parts from reference TRBV7-3 and TRBJ2-1): GAGVSQTPSNKVTEKGKYVELRCDPISGHTALYWYRQSLGQGPEFLIYFQGTGAADDSGLPNDRFFAVRPEGSVSTLKIQRTERGDSAVYLCASSRLREGANEQFFGPGTRLTVL.

The gene calls are TRBV19 and TRBJ2-2; D remains unclear. Germline V gives CDR1 LNHDA, CDR2 SQIVND (reference sequence). With 5 bases removed from V and 7 bases from J, the gap between germline ends came to 14 bases. The CDR3 has 14 residues. CDR3 bases: TGTGCCAGTAGTCGTCCCCGGGTGGGCGGGGAGCTGTTTTTT. Its translation: CASSRPRVGGELFF. Filled out from reference TRBV19 and TRBJ2-2, the complete variable domain reads DGGITQSPKYLFRKEGQNVTLSCEQNLNHDAMYWYRQDPGQGLRLIYYSQIVNDFQKGDIAEGYSVSREKKESFPLTVTSAQKNPTAFYLCASSRPRVGGELFFGEGSRLTVL.

V gene TRBV30 combines with J gene TRBJ2-1, with TRBD2 matching 8 bases. The J segment lost 4 bases and the V segment lost 4 bases, leaving 12 bases of the junction unmatched. CDR1 and CDR2 from the germline V gene are GTSNPN and SVGIG (reference sequence). The length of the CDR3 is 16 residues. CDR3 region: CAWTPGSGVFYNEQFF. The CDR3 nucleotides are TGTGCCTGGACCCCGGGTAGCGGGGTGTTTTACAATGAGCAGTTCTTC.

The chain employs TRBV5-1 and TRBJ2-3; 14 nucleotides agree with TRBD2. V lost 4 bases to trimming and J lost 5 bases; unmatched junction nucleotides: 6. CDR1 is SGHRS, CDR2 YFSETQ, per germline. This CDR3 comprises 16 residues. The CDR3 DNA reads TGCGCCAGCAGCAGGGGACTAGCGGGAGTATTAGATACGCAGTATTTT. Translated: CASSRGLAGVLDTQYF.

This clone was observed a single time. The chain couples TRBV27 to TRBJ1-2; 9 nucleotides match TRBD1. CDR1 MNHEY and CDR2 SMNVEV come from the germline V gene (reference sequence). V gave up 5 bases and J gave up 3 bases; unmatched junction bases: 4. The CDR3 consists of 14 residues. CDR3 in DNA: TGTGCCAGCAGTCCCACAGGGGGCTACTATGGCTACACCTTC. This translates into CASSPTGGYYGYTF.

The chain links TRBV5-6 to TRBJ1-5; the D gene is possibly TRBD1 (5 bases). The length of the CDR3 is 14 residues. V lost 3 bases to trimming and J lost 5 bases, with 12 bases between them. Germline lookup yields CDR1 SGHDT and CDR2 YYEEEE. CDR3 DNA: TGTGCCAGCAGCTCGGGGGGGTTCGATCAGCCCCAGCATTTT. Its protein product is CASSSGGFDQPQHF. The whole variable domain, filled in from reference TRBV5-6 and TRBJ1-5, reads DAGVTQSPTHLIKTRGQQVTLRCSPKSGHDTVSWYQQALGQGPQFIFQYYEEEERQRGNFPDRFSGHQFPNYSSELNVNALLLGDSALYLCASSSGGFDQPQHFGDGTRLSIL.

The chain uses TRBV2 and TRBJ1-4; 7 bases are shared with TRBD1. Losses at the gene ends were 10 bases for V and 5 bases for J; bases not matched to a gene: 10. The CDR3 is 14 residues long. Germline CDR1 SNHLY, CDR2 FYNNEI. CDR3 residues: CATLGQAPNEKLFF. CDR3 nucleotides: TGTGCCACCCTAGGACAGGCGCCAAATGAAAAACTGTTTTTT.

J is TRBJ1-2 and V is TRBV28, with D uncertain. The length of the CDR3 is 15 residues. The germline V and J ends were trimmed by 5 bases and 7 bases, with 20 bases remaining between them. The germline CDR1 and CDR2 sequences are MDHEN and SYDVKM. In DNA, the CDR3 is TGTGCCAGCAGTCGATCCACAGCAGTACTGGCTGGCTACACCTTC. The encoded protein is CASSRSTAVLAGYTF.

The rearrangement joins TRBV6-1 to TRBJ2-4; TRBD1 matches at 8 bases. The V and J ends lost 0 bases and 7 bases, in that order; junction bases with no gene match: 5. Germline V gene lookup returns CDR1 MNHNS and CDR2 SASEGT. The CDR3 runs to 15 residues. The CDR3 reads CASSEAQGASNIQYF. The CDR3 nucleotides are TGTGCCAGCAGTGAAGCTCAGGGGGCTTCGAACATTCAGTACTTC.

This sequence joins TRBV14 and TRBJ2-1; weak D call: TRBD1 (6 bases). Between the trimmed V and J ends, which lost 4 bases and 4 bases, there was a span of 14 bases. Germline V gene sequence: CDR1 SGHDN, CDR2 FVKESK. The CDR3 consists of 15 residues. The DNA of the CDR3 is TGTGCCAGCAGCCGAACAGGGTACGGGTACAATGAGCAGTTCTTC. It codes for CASSRTGYGYNEQFF.

The chain combines TRBV5-6 with TRBJ2-1, with 9 bases lining up with TRBD2. The CDR3 totals 16 residues. Per germline, CDR1 SGHDT and CDR2 YYEEEE. After removal of 4 bases from V and 4 bases from J, the junction contained 9 bases not matched to a gene. This chain's CDR3 is CASSPWLAGSYNEQFF. The DNA for the CDR3 is TGTGCCAGCAGCCCCTGGCTAGCGGGGAGTTACAATGAGCAGTTCTTC.

This chain uses TRBV5-1 with TRBJ2-3; 10 bases line up with TRBD2. The CDR3 extends over 19 amino acids. The germline gives CDR1 SGHRS, CDR2 YFSETQ. The junction had 14 bases not matched to a gene; V was cut back by 4 bases and J by 0 bases. The CDR3 nucleotides read TGCGCCAGCAGCAGTAGCGGGGGGCCGGGGTTTACTAGCACAGATACGCAGTATTTT. Translating gives CASSSSGGPGFTSTDTQYF.

The chain is built from TRBV4-1 and TRBJ1-4; 9 nucleotides align to TRBD1. The length of the CDR3 is 15 residues. The germline gives CDR1 MGHRA, CDR2 YSYEKL. V dropped 4 bases and J dropped 8; count of bases not matched to a gene: 8. CDR3 amino acids: CASSRRGQGDEKLFF. The CDR3 DNA reads TGCGCCAGCAGCCGGCGGGGACAGGGAGACGAAAAACTGTTTTTT.